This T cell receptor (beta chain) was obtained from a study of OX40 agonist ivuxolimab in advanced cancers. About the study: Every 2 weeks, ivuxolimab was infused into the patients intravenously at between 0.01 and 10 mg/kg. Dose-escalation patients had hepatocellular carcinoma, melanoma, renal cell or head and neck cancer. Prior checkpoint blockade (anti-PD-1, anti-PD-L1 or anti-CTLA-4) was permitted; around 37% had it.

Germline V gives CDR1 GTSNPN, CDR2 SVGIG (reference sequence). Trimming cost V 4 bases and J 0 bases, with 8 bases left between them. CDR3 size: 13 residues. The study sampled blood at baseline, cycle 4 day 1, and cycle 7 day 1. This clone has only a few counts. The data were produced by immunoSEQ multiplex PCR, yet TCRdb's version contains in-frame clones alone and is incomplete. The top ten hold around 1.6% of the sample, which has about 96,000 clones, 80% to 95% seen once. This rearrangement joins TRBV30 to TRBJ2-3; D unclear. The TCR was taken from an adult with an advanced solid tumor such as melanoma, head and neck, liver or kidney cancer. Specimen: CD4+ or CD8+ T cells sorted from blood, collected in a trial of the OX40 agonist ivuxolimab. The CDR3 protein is CAWTGGSTDTQYF. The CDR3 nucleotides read TGTGCCTGGACTGGTGGGAGCACAGATACGCAGTATTTT.